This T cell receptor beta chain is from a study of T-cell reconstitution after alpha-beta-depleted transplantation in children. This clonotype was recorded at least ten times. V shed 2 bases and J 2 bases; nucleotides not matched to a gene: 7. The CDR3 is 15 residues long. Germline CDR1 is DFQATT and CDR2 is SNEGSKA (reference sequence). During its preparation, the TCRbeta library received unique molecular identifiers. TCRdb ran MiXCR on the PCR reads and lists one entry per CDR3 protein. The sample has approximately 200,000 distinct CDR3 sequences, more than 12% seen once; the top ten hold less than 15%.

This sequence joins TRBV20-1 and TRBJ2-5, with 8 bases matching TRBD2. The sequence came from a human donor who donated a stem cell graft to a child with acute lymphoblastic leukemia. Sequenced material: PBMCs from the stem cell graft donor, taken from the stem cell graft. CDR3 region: CSARNSAGAQETQYF. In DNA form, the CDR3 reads TGCAGTGCTAGAAACTCAGCGGGAGCTCAAGAGACCCAGTACTTC.